These 18 T cell receptor beta chains originate from one sample sequenced in a study of blood T cell repertoires in COVID-19. Clones were sequenced by immunoSEQ multiplex PCR, and TCRdb holds only the in-frame ones, with some missing. The sample has 40,000 to 50,000 clones, roughly four fifths seen once. The sequenced sample consisted of peripheral blood. The origin of the receptors is a middle-aged man with active or convalescent COVID-19.

The chain uses TRBV2 and TRBJ1-3; a possible D gene is TRBD1 (5 bases). This CDR3 comprises 15 residues. V was clipped by 6 bases and J by 0 bases, with 12 bases between them. Germline V lookup: CDR1 SNHLY, CDR2 FYNNEI. CDR3 loop: CASSQGFSSGNTIYF. In nucleotides, the CDR3 is TGTGCCAGCAGCCAGGGTTTTAGCTCTGGAAACACCATATATTTT. The full variable domain, with the rest looked up from reference TRBV2 and TRBJ1-3, is EPEVTQTPSHQVTQMGQEVILRCVPISNHLYFYWYRQILGQKVEFLVSFYNNEISEKSEIFDDQFSVERPDGSNFTLKIRSTKLEDSAMYFCASSQGFSSGNTIYFGEGSWLTVV.

This chain connects TRBV30 to TRBJ2-2, with unresolved D. V was trimmed by 7 bases and J by 6 bases, leaving 15 bases between them. This CDR3 has 13 amino acids. Per the germline V gene, CDR1 is GTSNPN and CDR2 is SVGIG (reference sequence). The CDR3 bases are TGTGCCTTTCGAGGCCCCCCCTCCGGGGAGCTGTTTTTT. It translates to CAFRGPPSGELFF.

The chain carries TRBV19 and TRBJ2-7; no reliable D call. CDR3 length: 14 amino acids. Germline V gene lookup returns CDR1 LNHDA and CDR2 SQIVND (reference sequence). The ends were cut back, 2 bases at V and 6 bases at J, with 14 bases in the middle. The CDR3 bases are TGTGCCAGTAGTATATGGAGTGATTCTCCCGAGCAGTACTTC. This gives the protein CASSIWSDSPEQYF.

This rearrangement joins TRBV28 to TRBJ2-2; 9 bases fit TRBD2. CDR1 MDHEN and CDR2 SYDVKM come from the germline V gene. This CDR3 region has 17 residues. With 7 bases clipped from V and 4 bases from J, the junction kept 13 bases outside the gene matches. Here the CDR3 reads CASTTGLAGPSTGELFF. As DNA, the CDR3 is TGTGCCAGCACCACGGGGCTAGCGGGGCCCAGCACCGGGGAGCTGTTTTTT.

A few counts support this clone. The chain is built from TRBV4-2 and TRBJ1-4, with TRBD1 identical over 9 bases. After removal of 0 bases from V and 8 bases from J, the junction contained 13 bases not matched to a gene. Germline-derived CDR1 and CDR2 are LGHNA and YNFKEQ. There are 18 residues in the CDR3. The CDR3 nucleotides are TGTGCCAGCAGCCAAGATCCCCAGACAGGGGGGCTCTGGGAAAAACTGTTTTTT. This gives the protein CASSQDPQTGGLWEKLFF.

This clone came up a few times. The J gene is TRBJ2-7, the V gene TRBV13; unclear D gene. V lost 0 bases to trimming and J lost 1 base, with 7 bases between them. The germline V gene encodes CDR1 PRHDT and CDR2 FYEKMQ (reference sequence). The CDR3 is 14 amino acids. CDR3 sequence reads: CASSLGPLSYEQYF. The DNA of the CDR3 is TGTGCCAGCAGCTTAGGCCCTCTTTCCTACGAGCAGTACTTC. The entire variable domain, with the rest obtained from reference TRBV13 and TRBJ2-7, is as follows: AAGVIQSPRHLIKEKRETATLKCYPIPRHDTVYWYQQGPGQDPQFLISFYEKMQSDKGSIPDRFSAQQFSDYHSELNMSSLELGDSALYFCASSLGPLSYEQYFGPGTRLTVT.

This sequence joins TRBV5-1 and TRBJ2-3; D gene unclear. Germline CDR1 reads SGHRS; CDR2 reads YFSETQ. CDR3 length: 14 residues. The ends were cut back, 0 bases at V and 2 bases at J, with 7 bases in the middle. CDR3 in DNA: TGCGCCAGCAGCTTGGCCTCCCCCACAGATACGCAGTATTTT. The encoded protein is CASSLASPTDTQYF.

This clone was counted a single time. CDR3 region: CASSQDSGRANYGYTF. For the CDR3, the DNA is TGTGCCAGCAGCCAAGATTCAGGTCGTGCCAACTATGGCTACACCTTC. J is TRBJ1-2 and V is TRBV4-2; D ambiguous. V gave up 0 bases and J gave up 2 bases, with 13 bases separating them. The CDR3 totals 16 residues. The V gene's germline CDR1 is LGHNA and CDR2 YNFKEQ.

This chain joins TRBV7-8 and TRBJ2-5; the D is unclear. This CDR3 comprises 14 residues. CDR1 SGHVS and CDR2 FQNEAQ come from the germline V gene. Trimming removed 5 bases from V and 0 bases from J, with 10 bases in between. CDR3 DNA: TGTGCCAGCAGCGAGCAGGAAAACCAAGAGACCCAGTACTTC. It is translated as CASSEQENQETQYF.

J is TRBJ2-7 and V is TRBV24-1; 10 positions agree with TRBD2. Germline V CDR1 and CDR2: KGHDR, SFDVKD. With V trimmed by 3 bases and J by 3 bases, 4 bases remained unmatched. The CDR3 spans 15 residues. CDR3 amino acids: CATSDPGTSDYEQYF. The DNA for the CDR3 is TGTGCCACCAGTGATCCGGGGACTAGCGACTACGAGCAGTACTTC.

This clone appeared once. The V gene is TRBV6-5, the J gene TRBJ1-3; a weak D match, TRBD1 (5 bases). Between the trimmed V and J ends, which lost 6 bases and 3 bases, there was a span of 15 bases. Per the germline V gene, CDR1 is MNHEY and CDR2 is SVGAGI. This CDR3 comprises 15 residues. CDR3 region: CASSPGWGDGNTIYF. CDR3 nucleotides: TGTGCCAGCAGCCCAGGTTGGGGGGATGGAAACACCATATATTTT.

This rearrangement joins TRBV24-1 to TRBJ2-2; no clear D gene. Germline CDR1 reads KGHDR; CDR2 reads SFDVKD. V was clipped by 9 bases and J by 5 bases, with 9 bases between them. The CDR3 extends over 12 amino acids. This CDR3 reads CATGTETGELFF. CDR3 coding DNA: TGTGCCACCGGTACCGAGACCGGGGAGCTGTTTTTT.

V gene TRBV2 combines with J gene TRBJ2-5, with 7 positions matching TRBD2. The CDR3 totals 13 residues. The germline CDR1 and CDR2 sequences are SNHLY and FYNNEI. After removal of 0 bases from V and 7 bases from J, the junction contained 2 bases not matched to a gene. The DNA for the CDR3 is TGTGCCAGCAGTGAAGCGCAGCGGGGGACCCAGTACTTC. Protein: CASSEAQRGTQYF.

The J gene is TRBJ1-1, the V gene TRBV5-6; unclear D gene. CDR1 is SGHDT and CDR2 is YYEEEE in the germline V gene. Trimming pared 2 bases from V and 4 bases from J, leaving 6 bases between. This CDR3 is built from 12 residues. For the CDR3, the DNA is TGTGCCAGCAGCTTTTTGAGCACTGAAGCTTTCTTT. It is translated as CASSFLSTEAFF.

This clone was picked up one time. CDR3 in amino acids: CASSPHSGGGSDTEAFF. CDR3 bases: TGTGCCAGCAGCCCTCATTCAGGGGGCGGCTCGGACACTGAAGCTTTCTTT. The V gene is TRBV21-1, the J gene TRBJ1-1; TRBD1 was called by the table and not checked on the DNA. TRBV21-1 is classified as a pseudogene. The CDR3 consists of 17 residues.

The gene calls are TRBV3-1 (or the pseudogene TRBV3-2) and TRBJ1-2, with TRBD1 as a possible D gene (6 bases). The CDR3 consists of 15 residues. V was trimmed by 4 bases and J by 9 bases, leaving 21 bases between them. CDR1 is LGHDT, CDR2 YNNKEL, per germline (reference sequence). The CDR3 reads CASSPTTPNGGSYTF. In nucleotides, the CDR3 is TGTGCCAGCAGCCCTACTACTCCTAATGGGGGCAGCTACACCTTC.

The sample holds a few counts of this clone. The gene calls are TRBV5-1 and TRBJ2-7, with D perhaps TRBD1 (5 bases). Germline V lookup: CDR1 SGHRS, CDR2 YFSETQ. The V and J ends lost 1 base and 3 bases respectively, with 11 bases between them. The CDR3 has 14 residues. CDR3 protein: CASSLLQGVYEQYF. Here the CDR3 DNA reads TGCGCCAGCAGCTTGCTCCAGGGTGTCTACGAGCAGTACTTC.

CDR3 coding DNA: TGTGCCAGCAGCTGGGGGGGCCTGAACACTGAAGCTTTCTTT. Its protein is CASSWGGLNTEAFF. The chain employs TRBV2 and TRBJ1-1, with D possibly matching TRBD1 (6 bases). Germline assignment: CDR1 SNHLY and CDR2 FYNNEI. This CDR3 is 14 amino acids long. V was shortened by 6 bases and J by 0 bases, with 11 bases between the two germline ends. Full variable domain (remainder filled in from reference TRBV2 and TRBJ1-1): EPEVTQTPSHQVTQMGQEVILRCVPISNHLYFYWYRQILGQKVEFLVSFYNNEISEKSEIFDDQFSVERPDGSNFTLKIRSTKLEDSAMYFCASSWGGLNTEAFFGQGTRLTVV.